This record covers a single T cell receptor (beta chain). This clonotype has just a few counts. No cognate antigen has been identified for it. No clone much larger than this one lies a single base away; base qualities are absent. These data come from a study of early T cells in non-severe SARS-CoV-2 infection (dated by TCRdb to the early 2020s). Regarding the complete study: Because TCR sequencing relied on bulk RNA taken from unsorted whole blood, pairing of alpha and beta chains was not possible. Points the paper makes about the study in general: VDJdb matching was skewed toward anti-spike CD8 responses, so virus-specific expansions were likely underestimated and private and CD4 specificities were missed.

The library was generated by 5' RACE. The listed sequencing device is NextSeq 500. The TCR library protocol attached unique molecular identifiers to individual cDNA molecules to correct for sequencing error and PCR bias. TCR alpha and beta chains were both sequenced, and the abundances of alpha and beta sequences in each sample were closely correlated with each other. The paper's data handling went like this. Decombinator V4 was used to annotate TCR sequences for V gene, J gene and CDR3. Expanded TCRs were defined as changing significantly between any two time points under a Poisson model with p below 0.0001. Abundances of TCRs were expressed as counts per million after normalisation to the total number of TCRs sequenced in each sample. TRAV1-2 paired with TRAJ12, TRAJ20 or TRAJ33 defined MAIT TCRs, while TRAV10 paired with TRAJ18 defined iNKT TCRs. VDJdb, accessed 1 November 2021, was searched for CMV, EBV and SARS-CoV-2 annotated TCRs, excluding TCRs annotated for multiple antigens. TCRdb reanalyzed the raw reads on its own, using fastp at Q25 for trimming and MiXCR for clone calling, and kept in-frame beta chains. Identical CDR3 protein sequences are pooled into one entry, listed with their most common genes and DNA. TCRdb, not the original authors, processed these V and J calls. This sample gives approximately 66,000 distinct CDR3 sequences in total; roughly an eighth of them show up just once. The biggest ten clones account for about 5% of the sample.

Here V drops 1 base and J drops 6 bases, and the junction holds 10 bases not matched to any gene. The CDR3 runs 17 amino acids, cysteine and phenylalanine included. Solely the CDR3 DNA is kept, with 51 bases framed from the first base. CDR1 and CDR2 (SGHAT, FQNNGV) derive from the germline V gene. The study was a case-control design nested within a healthcare worker cohort in London, UK, with weekly nasopharyngeal swab PCR tests and blood sampling. Healthcare workers were recruited during the week of the UK lockdown, between 23 and 31 March 2020, and followed weekly for up to roughly 16 weeks. Sequenced sample: whole blood. The TCR comes from an adult who was a healthcare worker with PCR-confirmed SARS-CoV-2 infection or an uninfected control (not recorded which). The rearranged segments are TRBV11-2 and TRBJ2-1; 9 junctional bases match TRBD2. The nucleotide sequence is given as TGTGCCAGCAGCTTAGTGCGGCTAGCGGGAAAAAGCAATGAGCAGTTCTTC. It is translated as CASSLVRLAGKSNEQFF.